This entry features one TCR beta chain sequence. Its antigen is not identified. One end of the junction does not line up with germline, which may come from a read error. Stated time point: before preoperative PTX-NDP chemotherapy. Preoperative chemotherapy with paclitaxel-nedaplatin was given to patients before surgery. CDR3 size: 15 residues. Germline V gene data show CDR1 as SGHTA and CDR2 as FQGNSA. The source of the sample is a study of esophageal squamous cell carcinoma under preoperative chemotherapy. Points from the study as a whole: Clonal contraction, more than amplification, hit abundant clones after paclitaxel-nedaplatin. After treatment, tumor-infiltrating lymphocytes apparently came partly from blood T cells. Tumor-infiltrating lymphocytes showed no significant post-chemotherapy TCR diversity increase, unlike peripheral T cells.

TCRdb reprocessed the PCR reads with MiXCR, giving one entry per CDR3 protein. The sample gives about 16,000 distinct CDR3 sequences, approximately 48% of which show up once; approximately 28% is in the top ten. Sample collection occurred from a patient given preoperative chemotherapy. This clonotype was sampled from a human donor with esophageal squamous cell carcinoma. The donor label of this sample is uncertain. The rearrangement joins TRBV7-2 to TRBJ2-6; a weak D match, TRBD2 (7 bases). Matching the DNA end better, TRBJ2-7 makes the J call doubtful. CDR3 in amino acids: CASGGAPPCAYVQYF. CDR3 coding DNA: TGTGCCAGCGGGGGGGCACCTCCGTGCGCCTACGTGCAGTACTTC.